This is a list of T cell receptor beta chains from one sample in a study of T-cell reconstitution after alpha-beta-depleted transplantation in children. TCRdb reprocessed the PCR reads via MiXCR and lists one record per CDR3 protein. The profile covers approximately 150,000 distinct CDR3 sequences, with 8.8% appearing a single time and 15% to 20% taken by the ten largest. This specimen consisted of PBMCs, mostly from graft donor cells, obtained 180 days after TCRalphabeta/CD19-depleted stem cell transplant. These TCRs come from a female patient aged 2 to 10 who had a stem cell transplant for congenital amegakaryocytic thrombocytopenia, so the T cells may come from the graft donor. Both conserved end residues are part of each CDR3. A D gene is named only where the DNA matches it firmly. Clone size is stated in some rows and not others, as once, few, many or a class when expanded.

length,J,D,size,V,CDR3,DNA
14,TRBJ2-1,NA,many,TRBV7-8,CASSSRQWGNEQFF,TGTGCCAGCAGCTCCCGACAGTGGGGCAATGAGCAGTTCTTC
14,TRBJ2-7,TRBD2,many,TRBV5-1,CASSPTSGSNEQYF,TGCGCCAGCAGCCCGACTAGCGGGAGTAACGAGCAGTACTTC
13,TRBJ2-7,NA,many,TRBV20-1,CSAPRDNPGEQYF,TGCAGTGCCCCACGGGACAACCCGGGCGAGCAGTACTTC
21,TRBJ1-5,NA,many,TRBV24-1,CATSDSGWRSIPLYSNQPQHF,TGTGCCACCAGTGATTCGGGCTGGCGCAGCATCCCGCTGTATAGCAATCAGCCCCAGCATTTT
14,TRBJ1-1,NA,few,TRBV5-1,CASSIEIRNTEAFF,TGCGCCAGCAGTATAGAGATTCGGAACACTGAAGCTTTCTTT
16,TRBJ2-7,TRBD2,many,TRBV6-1,CASSDRGSANSYEQYF,TGTGCCAGCAGTGATCGCGGGAGCGCCAACTCCTACGAGCAGTACTTC
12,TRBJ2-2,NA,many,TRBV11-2,CASSLDPGELFF,TGTGCCAGCAGCTTAGATCCCGGGGAGCTGTTTTTT
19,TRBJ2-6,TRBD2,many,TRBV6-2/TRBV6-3,CASSYPVAGNFSGANVLTF,TGTGCCAGCAGTTACCCGGTAGCGGGGAACTTCTCTGGGGCCAACGTCCTGACTTTC
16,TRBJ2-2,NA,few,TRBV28,CASRRPGTTYTGELFF,TGTGCCAGCAGACGCCCCGGGACCACCTATACCGGGGAGCTGTTTTTT
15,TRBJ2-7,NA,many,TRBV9,CASSPSPTGDYEQYF,TGTGCCAGCAGCCCCTCCCCCACTGGGGACTACGAGCAGTACTTC
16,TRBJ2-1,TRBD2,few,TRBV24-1,CATSDALAGAYNEQFF,TGTGCCACCAGTGACGCTCTAGCGGGAGCCTACAATGAGCAGTTCTTC
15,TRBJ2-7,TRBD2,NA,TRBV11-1,CASSSSGRANGEQYF,TGTGCCAGCAGCTCTAGCGGGAGGGCCAACGGCGAGCAGTACTTC
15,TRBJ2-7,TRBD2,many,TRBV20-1,CSARDAGTNPYEQYF,TGCAGTGCTAGAGATGCGGGGACTAACCCCTACGAGCAGTACTTC
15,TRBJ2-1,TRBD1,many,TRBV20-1,CSASNWQGARNEQFF,TGCAGTGCTAGCAATTGGCAGGGGGCGAGGAATGAGCAGTTCTTC
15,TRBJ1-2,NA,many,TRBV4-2,CASSQDSGDDYGYTF,TGTGCCAGCAGCCAAGATTCGGGGGACGACTATGGCTACACCTTC
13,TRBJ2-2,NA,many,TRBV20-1,CSARWAATGELFF,TGCAGTGCTAGATGGGCAGCCACCGGGGAGCTGTTTTTT
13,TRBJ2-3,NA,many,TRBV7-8,CASSLATGGTQYF,TGTGCCAGCAGCTTGGCTACCGGGGGTACGCAGTATTTT
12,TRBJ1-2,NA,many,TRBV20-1,CSATRFNYGYTF,TGCAGTGCGACGCGCTTTAACTATGGCTACACCTTC
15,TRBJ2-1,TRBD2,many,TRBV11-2,CASSLDRLAGHEQFF,TGTGCCAGCAGCTTAGATCGCCTAGCGGGGCATGAGCAGTTCTTC
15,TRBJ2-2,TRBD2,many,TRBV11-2,CASSTGLAGVRELFF,TGTGCCAGCAGCACCGGACTAGCGGGAGTTCGGGAGCTGTTTTTT
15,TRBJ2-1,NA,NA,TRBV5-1,CASSLVPGRFNEQFF,TGCGCCAGCAGCTTGGTCCCAGGGCGTTTCAATGAGCAGTTCTTC
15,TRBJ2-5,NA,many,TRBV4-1,CASSQEQGSQETQYF,TGCGCCAGCAGCCAAGAGCAGGGTTCGCAAGAGACCCAGTACTTC
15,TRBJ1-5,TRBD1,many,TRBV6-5,CASRIGQGRGQPQHF,TGTGCCAGCAGAATCGGACAGGGCAGGGGTCAGCCCCAGCATTTT
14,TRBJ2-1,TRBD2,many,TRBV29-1,CSVVLAGVHNEQFF,TGCAGCGTGGTACTAGCGGGAGTCCACAATGAGCAGTTCTTC
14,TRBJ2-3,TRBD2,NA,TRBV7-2,CASSYSGSTDTQYF,TGTGCCAGCAGCTATAGCGGGAGCACAGATACGCAGTATTTT
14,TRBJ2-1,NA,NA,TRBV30,CAWSVIGESNEQFF,TGTGCCTGGAGTGTAATAGGGGAGTCCAATGAGCAGTTCTTC
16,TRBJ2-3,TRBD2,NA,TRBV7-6,CASSLAGTSSTDTQYF,TGTGCCAGCAGCTTAGCCGGGACTAGCAGCACAGATACGCAGTATTTT